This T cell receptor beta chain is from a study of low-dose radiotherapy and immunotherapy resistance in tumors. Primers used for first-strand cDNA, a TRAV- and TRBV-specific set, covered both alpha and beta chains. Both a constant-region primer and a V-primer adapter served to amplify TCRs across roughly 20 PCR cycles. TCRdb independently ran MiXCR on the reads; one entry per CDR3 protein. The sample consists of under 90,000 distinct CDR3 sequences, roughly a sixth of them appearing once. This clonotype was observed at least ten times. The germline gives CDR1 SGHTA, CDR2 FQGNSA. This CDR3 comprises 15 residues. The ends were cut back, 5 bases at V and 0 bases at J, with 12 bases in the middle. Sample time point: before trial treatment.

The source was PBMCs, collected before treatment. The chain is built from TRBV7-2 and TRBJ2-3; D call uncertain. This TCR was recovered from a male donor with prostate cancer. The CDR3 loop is CASSPTKTSTDTQYF. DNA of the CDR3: TGTGCCAGCAGCCCCACGAAGACTAGCACAGATACGCAGTATTTT. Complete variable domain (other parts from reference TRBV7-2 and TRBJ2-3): GAGVSQSPSNKVTEKGKDVELRCDPISGHTALYWYRQSLGQGLEFLIYFQGNSAPDKSGLPSDRFSAERTGGSVSTLTIQRTQQEDSAVYLCASSPTKTSTDTQYFGPGTRLTVL.